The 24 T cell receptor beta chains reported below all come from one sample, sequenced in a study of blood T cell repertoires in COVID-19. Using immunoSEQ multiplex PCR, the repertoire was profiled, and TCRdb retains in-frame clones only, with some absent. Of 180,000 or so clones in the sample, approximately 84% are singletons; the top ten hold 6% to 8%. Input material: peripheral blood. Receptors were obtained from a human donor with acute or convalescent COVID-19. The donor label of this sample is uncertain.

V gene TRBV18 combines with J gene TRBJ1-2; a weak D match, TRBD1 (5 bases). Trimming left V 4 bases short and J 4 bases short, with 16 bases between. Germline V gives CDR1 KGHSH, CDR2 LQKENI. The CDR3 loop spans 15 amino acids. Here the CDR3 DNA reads TGTGCCAGCTCACAAATGTCCGGGGGAGGCTATGGCTACACCTTC. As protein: CASSQMSGGGYGYTF.

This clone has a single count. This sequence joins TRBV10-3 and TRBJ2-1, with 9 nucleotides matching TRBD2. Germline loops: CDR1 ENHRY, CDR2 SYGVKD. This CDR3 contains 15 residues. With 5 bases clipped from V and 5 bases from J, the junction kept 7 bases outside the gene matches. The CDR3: CAISLAGARNNEQFF. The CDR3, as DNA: TGTGCCATCAGTTTAGCGGGAGCCCGTAACAATGAGCAGTTCTTC.

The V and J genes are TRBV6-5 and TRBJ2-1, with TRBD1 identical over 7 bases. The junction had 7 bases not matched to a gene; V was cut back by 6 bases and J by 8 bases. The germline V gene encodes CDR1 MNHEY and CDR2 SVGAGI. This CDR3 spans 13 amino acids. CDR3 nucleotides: TGTGCCAGCAGCCAAGAAGGGGGCTATGAGCAGTTCTTC. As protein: CASSQEGGYEQFF.

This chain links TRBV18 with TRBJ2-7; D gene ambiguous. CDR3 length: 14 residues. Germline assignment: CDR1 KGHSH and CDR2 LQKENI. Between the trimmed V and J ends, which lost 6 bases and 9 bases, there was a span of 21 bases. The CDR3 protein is CASSQEISPTVQYF. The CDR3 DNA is TGTGCCAGCTCCCAAGAGATTTCCCCAACGGTGCAGTACTTC.

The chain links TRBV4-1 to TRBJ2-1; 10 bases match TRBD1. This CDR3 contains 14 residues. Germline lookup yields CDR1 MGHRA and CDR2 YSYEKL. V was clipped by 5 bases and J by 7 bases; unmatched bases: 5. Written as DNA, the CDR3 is TGCGCCAGCAGCTACTGGACAGGGGGTAATGAGCAGTTCTTC. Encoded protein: CASSYWTGGNEQFF.

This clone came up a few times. CDR3 DNA: TGTGCCTGGAGGATGACTGGACTAGCGGGAGGGCAAGAGACCCAGTACTTC. Translating it yields CAWRMTGLAGGQETQYF. The chain carries TRBV30 and TRBJ2-5, with 15 bases identical to TRBD2. Trimming at V came to 3 bases and at J to 2 bases, leaving 7 bases not matched to a gene. This CDR3 is 17 amino acids long. Germline V gene sequence: CDR1 GTSNPN, CDR2 SVGIG (reference sequence).

The CDR3 coding sequence is TGTGCCAGCAGCTTGGCAGGGGTGGGTCAGCCCCAGCATTTT. Protein product: CASSLAGVGQPQHF. V gene TRBV7-2 combines with J gene TRBJ1-5, with a possible D match to TRBD1 (6 bases). Germline values: CDR1 SGHTA, CDR2 FQGNSA. CDR3 length: 14 residues. Between the trimmed V and J ends, which lost 3 bases and 6 bases, there was a span of 12 bases.

The CDR3 region has the DNA TGTGCCAGCACCGTCGGACAGGGTAGGAACACCGGGGAGCTGTTTTTT. Translated, it gives CASTVGQGRNTGELFF. The chain carries TRBV9 and TRBJ2-2; 8 nucleotides line up with TRBD1. Per germline, CDR1 SGDLS and CDR2 YYNGEE. V dropped 6 bases and J dropped 1; count of bases not matched to a gene: 8. The CDR3 runs to 16 residues.

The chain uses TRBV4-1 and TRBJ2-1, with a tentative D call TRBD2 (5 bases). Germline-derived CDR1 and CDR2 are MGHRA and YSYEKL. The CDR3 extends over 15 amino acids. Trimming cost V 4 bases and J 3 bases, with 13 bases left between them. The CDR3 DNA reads TGCGCCAGCAGCCCCCTCCCGGCGGGCTACAATGAGCAGTTCTTC. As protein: CASSPLPAGYNEQFF.

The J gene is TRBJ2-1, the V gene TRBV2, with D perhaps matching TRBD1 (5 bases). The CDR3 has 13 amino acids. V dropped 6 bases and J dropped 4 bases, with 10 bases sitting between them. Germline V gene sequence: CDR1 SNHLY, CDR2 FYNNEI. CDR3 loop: CASRGDRYNEQFF. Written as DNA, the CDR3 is TGTGCCAGCAGAGGCGACAGATACAATGAGCAGTTCTTC.

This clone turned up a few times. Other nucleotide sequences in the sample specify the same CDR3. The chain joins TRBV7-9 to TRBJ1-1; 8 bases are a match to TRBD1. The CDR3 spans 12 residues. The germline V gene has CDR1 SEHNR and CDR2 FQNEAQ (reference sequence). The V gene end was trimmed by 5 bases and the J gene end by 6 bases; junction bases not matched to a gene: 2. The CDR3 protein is CASSLQGAEAFF. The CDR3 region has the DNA TGTGCCAGCAGCCTACAGGGGGCTGAAGCTTTCTTT.

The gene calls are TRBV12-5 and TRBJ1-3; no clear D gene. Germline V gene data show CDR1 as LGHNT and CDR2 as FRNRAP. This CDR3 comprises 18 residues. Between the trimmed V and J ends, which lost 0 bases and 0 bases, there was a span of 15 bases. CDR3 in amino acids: CASGLVLGYPNSGNTIYF. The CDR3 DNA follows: TGTGCTAGTGGTTTGGTACTAGGTTACCCCAACTCTGGAAACACCATATATTTT.

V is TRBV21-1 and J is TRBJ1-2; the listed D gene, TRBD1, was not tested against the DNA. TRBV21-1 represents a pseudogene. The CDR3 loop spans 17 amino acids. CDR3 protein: CASSAKGGDRGRYGYTF. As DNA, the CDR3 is TGTGCCAGCAGCGCAAAAGGTGGGGACAGGGGACGCTATGGCTACACCTTC.

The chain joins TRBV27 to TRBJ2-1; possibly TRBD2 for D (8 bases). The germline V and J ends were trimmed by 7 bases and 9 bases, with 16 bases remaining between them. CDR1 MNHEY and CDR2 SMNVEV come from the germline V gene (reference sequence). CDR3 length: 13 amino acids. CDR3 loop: CASTTSAGGEQFF. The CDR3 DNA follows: TGTGCCAGCACGACTAGCGCAGGGGGTGAGCAGTTCTTC.

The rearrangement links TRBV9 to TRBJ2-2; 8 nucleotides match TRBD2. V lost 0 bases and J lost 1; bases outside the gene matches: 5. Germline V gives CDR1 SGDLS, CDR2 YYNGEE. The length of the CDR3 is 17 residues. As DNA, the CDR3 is TGTGCCAGCAGCGTAGCGTCTGGGACTAGGAACACCGGGGAGCTGTTTTTT. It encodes CASSVASGTRNTGELFF. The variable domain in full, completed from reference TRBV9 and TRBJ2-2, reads DSGVTQTPKHLITATGQRVTLRCSPRSGDLSVYWYQQSLDQGLQFLIQYYNGEERAKGNILERFSAQQFPDLHSELNLSSLELGDSALYFCASSVASGTRNTGELFFGEGSRLTVL.

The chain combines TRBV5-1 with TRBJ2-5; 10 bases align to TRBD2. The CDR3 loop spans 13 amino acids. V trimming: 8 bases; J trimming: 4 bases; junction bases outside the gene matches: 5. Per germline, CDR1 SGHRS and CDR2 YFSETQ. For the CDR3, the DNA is TGCGCCAGTTTAGCGGGAGGCGGAGAGACCCAGTACTTC. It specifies CASLAGGGETQYF.

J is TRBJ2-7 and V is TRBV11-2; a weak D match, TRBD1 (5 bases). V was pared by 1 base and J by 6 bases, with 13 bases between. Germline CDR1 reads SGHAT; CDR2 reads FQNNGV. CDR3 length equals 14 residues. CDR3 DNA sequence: TGTGCCAGCAGCTTAGTAACGTGGGGCGGCGAGCAGTACTTC. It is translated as CASSLVTWGGEQYF.

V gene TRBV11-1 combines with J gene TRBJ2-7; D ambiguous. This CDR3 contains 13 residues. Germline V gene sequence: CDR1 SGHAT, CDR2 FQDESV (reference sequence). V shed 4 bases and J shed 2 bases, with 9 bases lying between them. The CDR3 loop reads CASSSRFTYEQYF. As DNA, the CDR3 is TGTGCCAGCAGCTCCCGGTTCACCTACGAGCAGTACTTC.

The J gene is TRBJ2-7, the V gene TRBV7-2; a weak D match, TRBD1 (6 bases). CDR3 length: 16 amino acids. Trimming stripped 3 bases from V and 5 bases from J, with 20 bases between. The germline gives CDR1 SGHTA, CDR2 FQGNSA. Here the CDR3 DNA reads TGTGCCAGCAGCTTGGGGGCCGGGGAAGCTAGGAACGAGCAGTACTTC. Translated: CASSLGAGEARNEQYF.

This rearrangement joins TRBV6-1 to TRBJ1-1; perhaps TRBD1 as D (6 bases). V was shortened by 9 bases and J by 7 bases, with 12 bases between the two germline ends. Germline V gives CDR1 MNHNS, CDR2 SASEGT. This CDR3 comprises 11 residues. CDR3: CASSGVSEAFF. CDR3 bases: TGTGCCAGTTCAGGGGTTAGTGAAGCTTTCTTT.

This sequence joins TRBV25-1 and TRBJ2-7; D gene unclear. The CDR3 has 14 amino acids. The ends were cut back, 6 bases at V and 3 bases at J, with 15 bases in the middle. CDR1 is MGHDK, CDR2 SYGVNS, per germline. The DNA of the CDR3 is TGTGCCAGCAGGAGTTTTTTCCTGCTCTACGAGCAGTACTTC. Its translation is CASRSFFLLYEQYF.

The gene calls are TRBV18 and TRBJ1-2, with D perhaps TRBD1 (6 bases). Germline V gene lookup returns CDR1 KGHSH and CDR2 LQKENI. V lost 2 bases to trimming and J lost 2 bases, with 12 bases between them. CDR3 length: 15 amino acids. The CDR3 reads CASSPYVDRNYGYTF. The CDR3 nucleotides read TGTGCCAGCTCACCATATGTAGACAGGAACTATGGCTACACCTTC.

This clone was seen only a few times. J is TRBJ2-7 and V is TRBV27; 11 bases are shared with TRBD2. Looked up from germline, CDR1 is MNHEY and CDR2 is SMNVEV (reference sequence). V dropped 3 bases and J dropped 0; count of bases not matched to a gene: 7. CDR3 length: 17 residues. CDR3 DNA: TGTGCCAGCAGTTTTACCCAACTAGCGGGAGCCTCCTACGAGCAGTACTTC. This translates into CASSFTQLAGASYEQYF.

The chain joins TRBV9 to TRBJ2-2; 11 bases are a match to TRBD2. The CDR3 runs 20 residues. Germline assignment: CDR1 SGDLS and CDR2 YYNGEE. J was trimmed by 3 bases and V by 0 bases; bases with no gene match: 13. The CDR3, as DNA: TGTGCCAGCAGCGTAGATCATAGCGGGAGGGCCTGGGTTGACACCGGGGAGCTGTTTTTT. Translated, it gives CASSVDHSGRAWVDTGELFF.